This entry is about one TCR beta chain. Its cognate antigen is unknown. These data originate in a study of cytomegalovirus exposure and HLA in healthy donors. General study points: When a later analysis was performed, an Asian-associated ancestry cluster reportedly had fewer N-insertions than the approximately 680-donor mean. The authors listed 180 or so TCR beta chains as cytomegalovirus-associated.

Amplification used 60 Vbeta primers and 13 Jbeta primers. Sequenced by immunoSEQ multiplex PCR; TCRdb stores in-frame clones only, minus some. Here the sample table reports about 130,000 clones. This receptor was obtained from a man aged 35-49 years in good health and CMV-seronegative. Sequencing was performed on PBMCs.

This chain's CDR3 is CASSSGQVGGYTF. CDR3 nucleotides: TGCGCCAGCAGCTCTGGACAGGTGGGCGGCTACACCTTC. The chain employs TRBV5-1 and TRBJ1-2; 7 bases align to TRBD1. Per germline, CDR1 SGHRS and CDR2 YFSETQ. The junction had 7 bases not matched to a gene; V was cut back by 3 bases and J by 8 bases. The CDR3 consists of 13 residues.